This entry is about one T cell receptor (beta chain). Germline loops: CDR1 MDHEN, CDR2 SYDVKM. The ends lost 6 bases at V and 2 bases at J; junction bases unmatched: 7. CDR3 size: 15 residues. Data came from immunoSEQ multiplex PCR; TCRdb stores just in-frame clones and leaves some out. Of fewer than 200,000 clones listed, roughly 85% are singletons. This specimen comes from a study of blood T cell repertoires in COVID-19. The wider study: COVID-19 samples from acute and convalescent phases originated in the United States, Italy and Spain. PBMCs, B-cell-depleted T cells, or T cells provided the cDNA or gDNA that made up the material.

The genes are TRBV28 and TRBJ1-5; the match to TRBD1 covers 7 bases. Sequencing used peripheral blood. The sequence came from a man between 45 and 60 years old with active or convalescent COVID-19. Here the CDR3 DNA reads TGTGCCAGCAGAATTACAGGGGTCGGCAATCAGCCCCAGCATTTT. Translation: CASRITGVGNQPQHF.